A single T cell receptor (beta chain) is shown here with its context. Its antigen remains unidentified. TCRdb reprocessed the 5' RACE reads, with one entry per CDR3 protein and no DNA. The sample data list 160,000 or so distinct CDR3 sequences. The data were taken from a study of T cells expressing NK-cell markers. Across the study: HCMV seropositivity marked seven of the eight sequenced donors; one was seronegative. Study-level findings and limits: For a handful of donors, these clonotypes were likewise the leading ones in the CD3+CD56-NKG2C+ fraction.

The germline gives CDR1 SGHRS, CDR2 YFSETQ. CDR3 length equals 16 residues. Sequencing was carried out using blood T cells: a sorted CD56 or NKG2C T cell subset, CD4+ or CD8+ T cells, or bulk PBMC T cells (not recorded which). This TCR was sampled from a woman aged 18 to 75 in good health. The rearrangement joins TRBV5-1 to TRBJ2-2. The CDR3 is CASSTTPERNTGELFF.